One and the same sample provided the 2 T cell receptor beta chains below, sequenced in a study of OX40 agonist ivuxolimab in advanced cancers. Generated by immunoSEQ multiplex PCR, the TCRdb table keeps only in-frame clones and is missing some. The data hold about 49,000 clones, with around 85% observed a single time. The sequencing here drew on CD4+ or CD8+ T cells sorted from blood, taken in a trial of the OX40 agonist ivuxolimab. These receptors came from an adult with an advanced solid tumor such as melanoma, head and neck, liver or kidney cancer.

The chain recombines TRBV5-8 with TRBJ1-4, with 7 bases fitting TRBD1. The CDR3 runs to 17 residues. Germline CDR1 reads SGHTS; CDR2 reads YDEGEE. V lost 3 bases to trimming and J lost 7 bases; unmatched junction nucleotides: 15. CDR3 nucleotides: TGTGCCAGCAGCTCAAAGGGGCTCCGACAGGGTATTGAAAAACTGTTTTTT. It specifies CASSSKGLRQGIEKLFF.

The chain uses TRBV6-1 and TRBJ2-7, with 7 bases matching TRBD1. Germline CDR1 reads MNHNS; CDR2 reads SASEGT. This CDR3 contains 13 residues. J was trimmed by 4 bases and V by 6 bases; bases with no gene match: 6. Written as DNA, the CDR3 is TGTGCCAGCAGCCACAGGGGAACGTACGAGCAGTACGTC. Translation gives CASSHRGTYEQYV.